These T cell receptor beta chains were read from a single sample in a study of T cells in Graves' hyperthyroidism and ophthalmopathy. A single record per CDR3 protein comes from TCRdb applying MiXCR to the multiplex PCR reads. The table records some 550,000 distinct CDR3 sequences, roughly 20% of them present only once. Material for sequencing was blood. These receptors were obtained from a man younger than 30 with Graves' hyperthyroidism. CDR3s include the opening cysteine and the closing phenylalanine or tryptophan. The D gene is left open where the match is weak. Clone size is given for some rows only: seen once, a few or many times, or a class if the clone is expanded.

V gene: TRBV15
D gene: .
clone size: many
J gene: TRBJ1-5
CDR3 protein: CATSRDGDQPQHF
CDR3 DNA: TGTGCCACCAGCAGAGATGGGGATCAGCCCCAGCATTTT

V gene: TRBV6-2/TRBV6-3
D gene: .
clone size: .
J gene: TRBJ1-2
CDR3 protein: CASNDDRIYGYTF
CDR3 DNA: TGTGCCAGCAACGACGACAGGATCTATGGCTACACCTTC

V gene: TRBV20-1
D gene: .
clone size: .
J gene: TRBJ2-2
CDR3 protein: CSARGQPIPGELFF
CDR3 DNA: TGCAGTGCTAGAGGACAGCCCATACCCGGGGAGCTGTTTTTT

V gene: TRBV11-2
D gene: .
clone size: many
J gene: TRBJ2-5
CDR3 protein: CASSPYPLRNQETQYF
CDR3 DNA: TGTGCCAGCAGCCCATATCCCCTCAGAAACCAAGAGACCCAGTACTTC

V gene: TRBV2
D gene: TRBD1
clone size: many
J gene: TRBJ2-7
CDR3 protein: CASNTGASYEQYF
CDR3 DNA: TGTGCCAGCAATACAGGGGCCTCCTACGAGCAGTACTTC

V gene: TRBV9
D gene: .
clone size: .
J gene: TRBJ2-5
CDR3 protein: CASSRFQETQYF
CDR3 DNA: TGTGCCAGCAGCAGATTCCAAGAGACCCAGTACTTC

V gene: TRBV6-2/TRBV6-3
D gene: TRBD1
clone size: .
J gene: TRBJ1-1
CDR3 protein: CASRPQGVQTEAFF
CDR3 DNA: TGTGCCAGCAGGCCACAGGGGGTACAGACTGAAGCTTTCTTT

V gene: TRBV15
D gene: .
clone size: .
J gene: TRBJ2-7
CDR3 protein: CATSRDIPYEQYF
CDR3 DNA: TGTGCCACCAGCCGGGACATACCCTACGAGCAGTACTTC

V gene: TRBV19
D gene: .
clone size: many
J gene: TRBJ1-2
CDR3 protein: CASLGVSYGYTF
CDR3 DNA: TGTGCCAGCTTGGGAGTCTCGTATGGCTACACCTTC

V gene: TRBV5-1
D gene: TRBD1
clone size: many
J gene: TRBJ2-7
CDR3 protein: CASSLVTGDHEQYF
CDR3 DNA: TGCGCCAGCAGCTTGGTAACAGGGGACCACGAGCAGTACTTC

V gene: TRBV6-1
D gene: .
clone size: .
J gene: TRBJ1-1
CDR3 protein: CASSPGRGEKNTEAFF
CDR3 DNA: TGTGCCAGCAGTCCGGGCCGGGGCGAAAAGAACACTGAAGCTTTCTTT

V gene: TRBV7-2
D gene: .
clone size: few
J gene: TRBJ2-2
CDR3 protein: CASSLIWNTGELFF
CDR3 DNA: TGTGCCAGCAGCTTGATCTGGAACACCGGGGAGCTGTTTTTT

V gene: TRBV11-2
D gene: .
clone size: .
J gene: TRBJ1-5
CDR3 protein: CASSLRVGMDQPQHF
CDR3 DNA: TGTGCCAGCAGCCTTAGGGTAGGGATGGATCAGCCCCAGCATTTT

V gene: TRBV24-1
D gene: TRBD1
clone size: many
J gene: TRBJ2-5
CDR3 protein: CATSDPGTEETQYF
CDR3 DNA: TGTGCCACCAGTGATCCCGGGACAGAAGAGACCCAGTACTTC

V gene: TRBV2
D gene: .
clone size: .
J gene: TRBJ2-7
CDR3 protein: CASSERLSYEQYF
CDR3 DNA: TGTGCCAGCAGTGAGCGCCTCTCCTACGAGCAGTACTTC

V gene: TRBV28
D gene: TRBD1
clone size: many
J gene: TRBJ1-2
CDR3 protein: CASSWTTGAYGYTF
CDR3 DNA: TGTGCCAGCAGTTGGACGACAGGGGCCTATGGCTACACCTTC

V gene: TRBV6-5
D gene: .
clone size: few
J gene: TRBJ2-2
CDR3 protein: CASRWGYTGELFF
CDR3 DNA: TGTGCCAGCCGTTGGGGGTACACCGGGGAGCTGTTTTTT

V gene: TRBV19
D gene: TRBD1
clone size: many
J gene: TRBJ1-1
CDR3 protein: CASSIPKQGGTEAFF
CDR3 DNA: TGTGCCAGTAGTATCCCCAAACAGGGGGGCACTGAAGCTTTCTTT

V gene: TRBV19
D gene: .
clone size: many
J gene: TRBJ2-7
CDR3 protein: CASTQHAGSYEQYF
CDR3 DNA: TGTGCCAGTACGCAACACGCGGGTTCCTACGAGCAGTACTTC

V gene: TRBV30
D gene: .
clone size: few
J gene: TRBJ2-7
CDR3 protein: CAWTNLDRNEQYF
CDR3 DNA: TGTGCCTGGACGAACTTGGACAGAAACGAGCAGTACTTC

V gene: TRBV24-1
D gene: .
clone size: many
J gene: TRBJ1-2
CDR3 protein: CATSDSDSSGYTF
CDR3 DNA: TGTGCCACCAGTGATTCGGACAGCTCTGGCTACACCTTC

V gene: TRBV15
D gene: TRBD2
clone size: few
J gene: TRBJ2-1
CDR3 protein: CATSRGRLAGLAVFDEQFF
CDR3 DNA: TGTGCCACCAGCAGAGGTCGGTTAGCAGGACTAGCGGTATTCGATGAGCAGTTCTTC

V gene: TRBV11-2
D gene: TRBD1
clone size: many
J gene: TRBJ1-2
CDR3 protein: CASSLEAGGAGYGYTF
CDR3 DNA: TGTGCCAGCAGCTTAGAAGCAGGGGGCGCTGGCTATGGCTACACCTTC

V gene: TRBV11-2
D gene: TRBD1
clone size: .
J gene: TRBJ2-7
CDR3 protein: CASSRRDRGPYEQYF
CDR3 DNA: TGTGCCAGCAGCCGAAGAGACAGGGGGCCCTACGAGCAGTACTTC

V gene: TRBV4-1
D gene: .
clone size: many
J gene: TRBJ1-1
CDR3 protein: CASSLLDGNTEAFF
CDR3 DNA: TGCGCCAGCAGCCTCTTGGACGGCAACACTGAAGCTTTCTTT

V gene: TRBV6-5
D gene: .
clone size: few
J gene: TRBJ1-2
CDR3 protein: CASSYRVAPISYGYTF
CDR3 DNA: TGTGCCAGCAGTTACCGGGTGGCTCCCATAAGCTATGGCTACACCTTC

V gene: TRBV20-1
D gene: .
clone size: .
J gene: TRBJ2-7
CDR3 protein: CSAPAANYEQYF
CDR3 DNA: TGCAGTGCCCCGGCGGCAAACTACGAGCAGTACTTC

V gene: TRBV28
D gene: .
clone size: many
J gene: TRBJ1-6
CDR3 protein: CATNIVGQGNSPLHF
CDR3 DNA: TGTGCCACCAATATCGTCGGCCAGGGGAATTCACCCCTCCACTTT

V gene: TRBV6-1
D gene: .
clone size: .
J gene: TRBJ2-7
CDR3 protein: CASTKRFSSYEQYF
CDR3 DNA: TGTGCCAGCACGAAGCGGTTCAGCTCCTACGAGCAGTACTTC

V gene: TRBV19
D gene: TRBD2
clone size: many
J gene: TRBJ2-7
CDR3 protein: CASGPAGGSYEQYF
CDR3 DNA: TGTGCCAGTGGACCTGCGGGGGGTTCCTACGAGCAGTACTTC

V gene: TRBV3-1
D gene: .
clone size: few
J gene: TRBJ2-2
CDR3 protein: CASSLPWGNTGELFF
CDR3 DNA: TGTGCCAGCAGCCTCCCCTGGGGGAACACCGGGGAGCTGTTTTTT

V gene: TRBV6-2/TRBV6-3
D gene: .
clone size: .
J gene: TRBJ2-7
CDR3 protein: CASSPWSNPDEQYF
CDR3 DNA: TGTGCCAGCAGTCCCTGGTCTAATCCAGACGAGCAGTACTTC

V gene: TRBV7-9
D gene: .
clone size: many
J gene: TRBJ1-2
CDR3 protein: CASSLASQGGYTF
CDR3 DNA: TGTGCCAGCAGCTTAGCTTCCCAGGGGGGCTACACCTTC

V gene: TRBV7-9
D gene: .
clone size: few
J gene: TRBJ2-7
CDR3 protein: CASSPPRGYEQYF
CDR3 DNA: TGTGCCAGCAGCCCCCCCAGGGGCTACGAGCAGTACTTC

V gene: TRBV28
D gene: .
clone size: many
J gene: TRBJ1-2
CDR3 protein: CASSSFNREQDGYTF
CDR3 DNA: TGTGCCAGCAGTAGCTTCAACAGGGAGCAGGATGGCTACACCTTC

V gene: TRBV6-5
D gene: TRBD2
clone size: many
J gene: TRBJ2-7
CDR3 protein: CASRAGVAYEQYF
CDR3 DNA: TGTGCCAGCAGAGCGGGGGTCGCCTACGAGCAGTACTTC

V gene: TRBV7-2
D gene: .
clone size: few
J gene: TRBJ2-7
CDR3 protein: CASSYGPSVDEQYF
CDR3 DNA: TGTGCCAGCAGTTATGGACCTAGCGTAGACGAGCAGTACTTC

V gene: TRBV2
D gene: .
clone size: many
J gene: TRBJ1-1
CDR3 protein: CASSKEVYTEAFF
CDR3 DNA: TGTGCCAGCAGTAAAGAAGTCTACACTGAAGCTTTCTTT

V gene: TRBV4-1
D gene: .
clone size: few
J gene: TRBJ2-7
CDR3 protein: CASSQSTQLYEQYF
CDR3 DNA: TGCGCCAGCAGCCAATCCACACAGTTATACGAGCAGTACTTC

V gene: TRBV4-2
D gene: TRBD1
clone size: few
J gene: TRBJ1-1
CDR3 protein: CASSQEQGAWDTEAFF
CDR3 DNA: TGTGCCAGCAGCCAAGAACAGGGGGCCTGGGACACTGAAGCTTTCTTT

V gene: TRBV15
D gene: .
clone size: .
J gene: TRBJ1-2
CDR3 protein: CATSRDAQSYGYTF
CDR3 DNA: TGTGCCACCAGCAGAGATGCACAGAGCTATGGCTACACCTTC

V gene: TRBV11-2
D gene: TRBD1
clone size: many
J gene: TRBJ1-5
CDR3 protein: CASSLVGTGYSNQPQHF
CDR3 DNA: TGTGCCAGCAGCTTGGTAGGGACAGGTTATAGCAATCAGCCCCAGCATTTT

V gene: TRBV6-5
D gene: .
clone size: many
J gene: TRBJ1-3
CDR3 protein: CASILVGTIYF
CDR3 DNA: TGTGCCAGCATCTTAGTCGGTACCATATATTTT

V gene: TRBV12-5
D gene: .
clone size: few
J gene: TRBJ1-2
CDR3 protein: CASGVTETLYGYTF
CDR3 DNA: TGTGCTAGTGGGGTGACAGAGACACTCTATGGCTACACCTTC

V gene: TRBV5-1
D gene: TRBD1
clone size: .
J gene: TRBJ1-5
CDR3 protein: CASSLRGQGTSNQPQHF
CDR3 DNA: TGCGCCAGCAGCTTGCGCGGACAGGGGACTAGCAATCAGCCCCAGCATTTT

V gene: TRBV24-1
D gene: .
clone size: few
J gene: TRBJ1-5
CDR3 protein: CATSDFPQGNSNQPQHF
CDR3 DNA: TGTGCCACCAGTGATTTTCCGCAGGGGAATAGCAATCAGCCCCAGCATTTT

V gene: TRBV7-2
D gene: .
clone size: many
J gene: TRBJ1-4
CDR3 protein: CASSLWGFNEKLFF
CDR3 DNA: TGTGCCAGCAGCTTATGGGGATTTAATGAAAAACTGTTTTTT